Listed here is a single T cell receptor (beta chain). Its antigen remains unknown. This was a survey-level run. Only in-frame clones appear in the TCRdb table, and some are missing; sequencing was by immunoSEQ multiplex PCR. The data contain some 32,000 clones, around 70% of them singletons. The sample is drawn from a study of STAT5B mutations in CD4+ large granular lymphocyte leukemia. Study at large: The CDR3 'QG' motif was associated with a particular HLA allele among healthy donors.

Germline V gives CDR1 LNHNV, CDR2 YYDKDF (reference sequence). Trimming removed 3 bases at V and 0 bases at J, with 6 bases between. CDR3 length: 14 amino acids. Controls came from buffy coats of healthy blood donors. The study's findings and limits: Top patient clones used TRBV06 genes more often: 8/27 versus 2/35 in controls.

The sequence derives from a human donor in good health. Sequenced sample: CD4+ T cells from blood buffy coats. The chain recombines TRBV15 with TRBJ1-3, with D maybe TRBD1 (5 bases). The CDR3 DNA follows: TGTGCCACCAGCAGGACAGTCTCTGGAAACACCATATATTTT. Its translation is CATSRTVSGNTIYF. The variable domain in full, completed from reference TRBV15 and TRBJ1-3, reads DAMVIQNPRYQVTQFGKPVTLSCSQTLNHNVMYWYQQKSSQAPKLLFHYYDKDFNNEADTPDNFQSRRPNTSFCFLDIRSPGLGDTAMYLCATSRTVSGNTIYFGEGSWLTVV.